The sample holds a few counts of the clone carrying this TCR beta chain. The antigen remains undetermined. The CDR3 has 16 residues. The V gene's germline CDR1 is MDHEN and CDR2 SYDVKM. Deletions cut 6 bases from V and 5 bases from J, with 23 bases between. Baseline, cycle 4 day 1, and cycle 7 day 1 were the blood sampling points. This sample is part of a study of OX40 agonist ivuxolimab in advanced cancers. Study overall: Intravenous ivuxolimab was administered to patients every 2 weeks at 0.01 to 10 mg/kg.

Here immunoSEQ multiplex PCR was the method, and the copy in TCRdb shows in-frame clones only, minus some. The table includes 65,000 to 80,000 clones, under 85% detected once. Study conclusions and caveats: Nonresponders included some who also had low normalized T-cell clonal expansion. Specificity for antigen went undetermined in the expanded peripheral T cells.

The receptor's source is an adult with an advanced solid tumor such as melanoma, head and neck, liver or kidney cancer. This rearrangement joins TRBV28 to TRBJ2-7; D might be TRBD2 (5 bases). Material: CD4+ or CD8+ T cells sorted from blood, obtained in a trial of the OX40 agonist ivuxolimab. The CDR3 coding sequence is TGTGCCAGCAGCCGTCTTGACTGGAGCGGCGCAGACGAGCAGTACTTC. Protein product: CASSRLDWSGADEQYF.